This T cell receptor (beta chain) was identified in a study of blood T cells in healthy people across ages. Primed by a sample-barcoded 5' primer and a J-beta primer mix, a second PCR proceeded for roughly 6 to 12 cycles. TCRdb itself ran the 5' RACE reads through MiXCR, one entry per CDR3 protein. Here the sample spans 1.4 million or so distinct CDR3 sequences, roughly 43% being singletons. Sequenced: blood. This clonotype originated in a woman between 18 and 30 years old in good health.

The CDR3 sequence is CASREGSTNYGYTF. CDR3 coding DNA: TGTGCCAGCAGGGAAGGCAGCACAAACTATGGCTACACCTTC. J is TRBJ1-2 and V is TRBV27, with D hard to call. Trimming pared 6 bases from V and 2 bases from J, leaving 13 bases between. Germline V gene lookup returns CDR1 MNHEY and CDR2 SMNVEV (reference sequence). The CDR3 loop spans 14 amino acids.